This TCR beta chain was found in a study of CD8+ T cells in alopecia areata. This clone was picked up a small number of times. What it recognizes is unknown. Study-wide findings and caveats: Tofacitinib significantly lowered scalp clonality and expanded CD8+ clones among the top 100. Many expanded lesional clones stayed in scalp and blood while on tofacitinib.

Treatment defined: oral pan-JAK inhibitor, 5-10 mg twice daily. Alopecia areata patients gave lesional scalp punch biopsies and peripheral blood samples. The sequencing template was cDNA reverse transcribed from extracted RNA. The table came from immunoSEQ multiplex PCR; TCRdb's copy has only in-frame clones and leaves some out. The table shows 150,000 to 250,000 clones, with 55% to 70% occurring only once. CDR3 length equals 11 residues. The V and J ends lost 4 bases and 4 bases respectively, with 3 bases between them. Germline values: CDR1 LNHDA, CDR2 SQIVND (reference sequence). The V call is TRBV19, the J call TRBJ2-3, with D uncertain. This TCR derives from a human donor with alopecia areata. The specimen comprised CD4+ T cells sorted from blood, sampled at week 4, from a patient treated with tofacitinib. The CDR3 here is CASSTADTQYF. The CDR3 coding sequence is TGTGCCAGTAGTACGGCAGATACGCAGTATTTT.